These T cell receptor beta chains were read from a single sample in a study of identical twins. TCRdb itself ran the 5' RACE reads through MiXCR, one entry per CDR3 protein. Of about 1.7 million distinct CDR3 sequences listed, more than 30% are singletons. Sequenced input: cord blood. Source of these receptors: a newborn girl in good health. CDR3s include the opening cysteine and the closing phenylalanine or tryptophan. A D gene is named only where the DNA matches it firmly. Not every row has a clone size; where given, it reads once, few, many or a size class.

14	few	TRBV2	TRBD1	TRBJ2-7	CASIRDRGLYEQYF	TGTGCCAGCATTCGGGACAGGGGGCTCTACGAGCAGTACTTC
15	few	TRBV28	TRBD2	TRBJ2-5	CASKPRGLNKETQYF	TGTGCCAGCAAACCTAGGGGACTAAACAAAGAGACCCAGTACTTC
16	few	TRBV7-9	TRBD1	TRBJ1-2	CASSRILRGQGYGYTF	TGTGCCAGCAGCCGGATCCTACGGGGACAGGGGTATGGCTACACCTTC
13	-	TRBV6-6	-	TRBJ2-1	CASTPTVCNEQFF	TGTGCCAGCACCCCGACTGTATGCAATGAGCAGTTCTTC
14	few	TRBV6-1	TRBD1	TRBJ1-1	CASKVDRGNTEAFF	TGTGCCAGCAAGGTCGACAGGGGGAACACTGAAGCTTTCTTT
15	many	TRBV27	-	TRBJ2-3	CASSPNYPPGYTQYF	TGTGCCAGCAGTCCTAACTACCCCCCGGGGTATACGCAGTATTTT
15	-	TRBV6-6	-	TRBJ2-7	CASSYSIQTSYEQYF	TGTGCCAGCAGTTACTCGATTCAGACCTCCTACGAGCAGTACTTC
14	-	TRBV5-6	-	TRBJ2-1	CASTRKAVYNEQFF	TGTGCCAGCACCCGAAAAGCGGTCTACAATGAGCAGTTCTTC
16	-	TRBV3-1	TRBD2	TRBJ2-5	CASSQAQRGYQETQYF	TGTGCCAGCAGCCAAGCCCAGCGGGGGTACCAAGAGACCCAGTACTTC
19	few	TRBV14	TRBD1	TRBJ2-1	CASSQVSGGKEGSYNEQFF	TGTGCCAGCAGCCAAGTCTCAGGGGGCAAAGAGGGGTCCTACAATGAGCAGTTCTTC
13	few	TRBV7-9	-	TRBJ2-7	CASSYSFVYEQYF	TGTGCCAGCAGCTACTCTTTCGTCTACGAGCAGTACTTC
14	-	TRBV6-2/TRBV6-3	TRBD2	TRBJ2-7	CASSRLAGKYEQYF	TGTGCCAGCAGCCGACTAGCGGGGAAGTACGAGCAGTACTTC
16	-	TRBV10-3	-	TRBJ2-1	CAIRNYPGHFYNEQFF	TGTGCCATCAGGAACTACCCGGGACATTTCTACAATGAGCAGTTCTTC
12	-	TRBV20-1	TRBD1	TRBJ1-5	CSPRQGNQPQHF	TGCAGTCCCAGACAGGGAAATCAGCCCCAGCATTTT
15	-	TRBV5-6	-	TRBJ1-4	CASSLIERGDEKLFF	TGTGCCAGCAGCCTAATCGAAAGGGGGGATGAAAAACTGTTTTTT
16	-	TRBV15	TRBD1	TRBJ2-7	CATSGGRDRLYNEQYF	TGTGCCACCAGCGGGGGCAGGGACAGACTTTACAATGAGCAGTACTTC
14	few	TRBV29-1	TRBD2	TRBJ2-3	CSVMTSPITDTQYF	TGCAGCGTCATGACTAGCCCCATCACAGATACGCAGTATTTT
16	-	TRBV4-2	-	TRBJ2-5	CASSQALAGNQETQYF	TGTGCCAGCAGCCAAGCTTTGGCAGGTAATCAAGAGACCCAGTACTTC
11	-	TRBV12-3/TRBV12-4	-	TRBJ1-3	CASSLSHTIYF	TGTGCCAGCAGTTTGTCCCACACCATATATTTT
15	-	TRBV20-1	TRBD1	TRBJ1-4	CSLTCTGTGGEKLFF	TGCAGTCTAACTTGTACCGGGACAGGGGGTGAAAAACTGTTTTTT
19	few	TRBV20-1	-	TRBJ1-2	CSARENPRGPDNINYGYTF	TGCAGTGCTAGAGAAAACCCCCGGGGTCCCGACAATATTAACTATGGCTACACCTTC
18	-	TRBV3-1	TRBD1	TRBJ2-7	CASSQKKLDRDRVYEQYF	TGTGCCAGCAGCCAAAAAAAGCTGGACCGGGACAGGGTCTACGAGCAGTACTTC
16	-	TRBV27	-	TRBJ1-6	CASSFPSLSHNSPLHF	TGTGCCAGCAGTTTCCCATCACTCTCCCATAATTCACCCCTCCACTTT
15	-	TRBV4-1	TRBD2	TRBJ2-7	CASSQGVLAGYEQYF	TGCGCCAGCAGCCAAGGGGTTCTAGCGGGGTACGAGCAGTACTTC
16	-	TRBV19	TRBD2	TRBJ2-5	CASRVAGGPFQETQYF	TGTGCCAGTAGGGTAGCGGGAGGGCCGTTCCAAGAGACCCAGTACTTC
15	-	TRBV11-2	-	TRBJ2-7	CASSFRPGLIYEQYF	TGTGCCAGCAGCTTTCGACCCGGGTTAATCTACGAGCAGTACTTC
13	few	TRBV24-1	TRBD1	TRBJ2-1	CATRGQGKDEQFF	TGTGCCACCAGGGGACAGGGGAAAGATGAGCAGTTCTTC
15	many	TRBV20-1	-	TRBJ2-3	CSARPRDAGTDTQYF	TGCAGTGCTAGACCCCGGGACGCCGGCACAGATACGCAGTATTTT
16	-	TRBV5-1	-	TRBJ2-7	CASRRNGQTYYYEQYF	TGCGCCAGTAGAAGAAACGGACAGACTTACTACTACGAGCAGTACTTC
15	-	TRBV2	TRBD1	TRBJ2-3	CASSGQGAHTDTQYF	TGTGCCAGCAGTGGACAGGGGGCGCATACAGATACGCAGTATTTT
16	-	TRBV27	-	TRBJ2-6	CASSFASPVEANVLTF	TGTGCCAGCAGTTTCGCCAGCCCCGTTGAGGCCAACGTCCTGACTTTC
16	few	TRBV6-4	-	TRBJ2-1	CASSASAVISYNEQFF	TGTGCCAGCAGTGCTTCAGCGGTGATCTCCTACAATGAGCAGTTCTTC
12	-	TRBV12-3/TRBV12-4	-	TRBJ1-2	CATTEVNYGYTF	TGTGCCACCACAGAGGTAAACTATGGCTACACCTTC
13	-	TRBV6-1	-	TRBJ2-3	CASSEGKRNRQYF	TGTGCCAGCAGTGAAGGGAAGCGGAATAGACAGTATTTT
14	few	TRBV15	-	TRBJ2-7	CATSRDGGYYEQYF	TGTGCCACCAGCAGAGATGGCGGTTACTACGAGCAGTACTTC
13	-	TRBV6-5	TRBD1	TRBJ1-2	CASGTGGYVGYTF	TGTGCCTCCGGGACAGGGGGATACGTTGGCTACACCTTC
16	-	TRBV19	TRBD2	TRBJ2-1	CASTRLAASSYNEQFF	TGTGCCAGTACCCGACTAGCGGCTAGCTCCTACAATGAGCAGTTCTTC
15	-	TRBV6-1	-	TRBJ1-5	CASSVRTHRAQPQHF	TGTGCCAGCAGTGTACGGACGCATCGGGCGCAGCCCCAGCATTTT
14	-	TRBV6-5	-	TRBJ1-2	CASRSRDKMDGYTF	TGTGCCAGCAGATCCCGAGACAAGATGGATGGCTACACCTTC
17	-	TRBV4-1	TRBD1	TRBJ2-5	CASSQDIIGTGGKTQYF	TGCGCCAGCAGCCAAGATATCATTGGGACAGGAGGGAAGACCCAGTACTTC
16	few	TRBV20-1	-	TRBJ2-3	CSARPPAGTYTDTQYF	TGCAGTGCGCGACCTCCCGCCGGGACATACACAGATACGCAGTATTTT
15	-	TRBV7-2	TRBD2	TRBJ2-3	CAGSLALSGGPAGYF	TGTGCCGGCAGCTTAGCGCTTAGCGGGGGCCCCGCCGGGTATTTT
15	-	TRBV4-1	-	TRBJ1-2	CASSQVRGPYYGYTF	TGCGCCAGCAGCCAAGTCAGGGGACCTTACTATGGCTACACCTTC
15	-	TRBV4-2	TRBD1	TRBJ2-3	CASSQVGTGGDTQYF	TGTGCCAGCAGCCAAGTGGGGACAGGGGGTGATACGCAGTATTTT
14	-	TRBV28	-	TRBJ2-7	CASKTGGASYEQYF	TGTGCCAGCAAAACCGGCGGGGCCTCCTACGAGCAGTACTTC
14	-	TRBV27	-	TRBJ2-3	CASSSLPGTDTQYF	TGTGCCAGCAGTTCCCTACCGGGCACAGATACGCAGTATTTT
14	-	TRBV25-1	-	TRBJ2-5	CASSEGLPEETQYF	TGTGCCAGCAGTGAGGGACTTCCGGAAGAGACCCAGTACTTC
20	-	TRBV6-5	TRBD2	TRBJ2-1	CASSYSLPSGRAGSYNEQFF	TGTGCCAGCAGTTACTCCCTTCCCAGCGGGAGGGCCGGATCCTACAATGAGCAGTTCTTC
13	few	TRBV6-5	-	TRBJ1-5	CASSYSPNQPQHF	TGTGCCAGCAGTTATTCCCCGAATCAGCCCCAGCATTTT
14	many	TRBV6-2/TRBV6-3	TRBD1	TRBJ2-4	CASRFGTGKNIQYF	TGTGCCAGCAGATTCGGGACAGGGAAAAACATTCAGTACTTC
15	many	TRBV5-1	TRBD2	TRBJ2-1	CASSLLAGGSNEQFF	TGTGCCAGCAGCCTACTAGCGGGAGGTAGTAATGAGCAGTTCTTC
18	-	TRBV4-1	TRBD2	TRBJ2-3	CASSSIKLAGGSTDTQYF	TGCGCCAGCAGCTCGATTAAATTAGCGGGAGGCTCCACAGATACGCAGTATTTT
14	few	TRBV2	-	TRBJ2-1	CASSISSANNEQFF	TGTGCCAGCAGTATCTCCTCTGCCAACAATGAGCAGTTCTTC
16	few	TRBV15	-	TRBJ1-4	CATSRELGATNEKLFF	TGTGCCACCAGCAGGGAGTTGGGGGCAACTAATGAAAAACTGTTTTTT